One and the same sample provided the 19 T cell receptor beta chains below, sequenced in a study of T cell repertoires in aging, cancer and after chemotherapy (dated by TCRdb to between 2019 and 2020). Data came from an Illumina MiSeq. Multiplex touch-down PCR with a mixed TRB-A/B primer pool was used to amplify rearranged TRB sequences covering the V, D and J segments. The raw public reads went through TCRdb reprocessing: fastp at Q25, MiXCR clone calling, in-frame beta chains kept. Entries are consolidated by CDR3 protein sequence, retaining the most common genes and DNA. The sample includes around 500 distinct CDR3 sequences, with 35% to 40% observed a single time. The top ten hold roughly 20% of the sample. TCR beta rearrangements were amplified from genomic DNA isolated from peripheral blood, not from sorted cells or RNA. Sequencing was performed on blood. The receptors stem from a human donor with a solid tumor.

This clonotype has only a few counts. This chain uses TRBV12-3 or TRBV12-4 with TRBJ1-1; D ambiguous. The length of the CDR3 is 15 residues. Trimming stripped 6 bases from V and 1 base from J, with 15 bases between. The CDR3 spells CASSPTITENTEAFF. The CDR3 DNA reads TGTGCCAGCAGCCCGACCATAACAGAGAACACTGAAGCTTTCTTT.

The V and J genes are TRBV12-3 or TRBV12-4 and TRBJ2-5, with TRBD2 identical over 9 bases. The V and J ends lost 5 bases and 3 bases, in that order; junction bases with no gene match: 7. This CDR3 has 15 residues. The CDR3 protein is CASSPFRLAEETQYF. The CDR3 DNA sequence: TGTGCCAGCAGTCCATTCCGACTAGCGGAAGAGACCCAGTACTTC.

This clonotype was counted between two and nine times. J is TRBJ2-5 and V is TRBV6-1; D gene unclear. CDR3 size: 12 residues. Germline V gene lookup returns CDR1 MNHNS and CDR2 SASEGT. The V gene lost 6 bases and the J gene lost 2 bases, with 7 bases spanning the gap. The CDR3 sequence: CASRVRQETQYF. The CDR3 bases are TGTGCCAGCAGGGTCCGGCAAGAGACCCAGTACTTC.

This clonotype has more than one count but fewer than ten. The chain recombines TRBV6-2 or TRBV6-3 with TRBJ2-7; tentative D call: TRBD1 (6 bases). The V gene's germline CDR1 is MNHEY and CDR2 SVGEGT. Trimming took 3 bases from V and 3 from J, leaving 9 bases between them. The CDR3 length is 13 residues. CDR3 loop: CASSYGQNYEQYF. CDR3 DNA: TGTGCCAGCAGTTATGGACAGAACTACGAGCAGTACTTC.

In this sample, this clonotype is large. The J gene is TRBJ2-2, the V gene TRBV6-5, with D possibly matching TRBD1 (6 bases). Between the trimmed V and J ends, which lost 0 bases and 5 bases, there was a span of 10 bases. The CDR3 sequence is 15 residues long. Looked up from germline, CDR1 is MNHEY and CDR2 is SVGAGI. The CDR3: CASSYSGANTGELFF. CDR3 DNA sequence: TGTGCCAGCAGTTACTCGGGGGCCAATACCGGGGAGCTGTTTTTT.

The chain couples TRBV5-6 to TRBJ1-4; D possibly corresponds to TRBD1 (5 bases). Germline V gene sequence: CDR1 SGHDT, CDR2 YYEEEE. V dropped 4 bases and J dropped 8 bases, with 18 bases sitting between them. The CDR3 sequence is 15 residues long. In nucleotides, the CDR3 is TGTGCCAGCAGCCAGTACGCCACGGGACTCGAAAAACTGTTTTTT. Protein sequence: CASSQYATGLEKLFF.

The gene calls are TRBV6-2 or TRBV6-3 and TRBJ2-5; 10 positions agree with TRBD2. The J segment lost 1 base and the V segment lost 5 bases, leaving 4 bases of the junction unmatched. CDR1 and CDR2 from the germline V gene are MNHEY and SVGEGT. CDR3 length equals 15 residues. In DNA form, the CDR3 reads TGTGCCAGCAGTAAATTAGCGGGGGGCCAAGAGACCCAGTACTTC. Amino acid sequence: CASSKLAGGQETQYF.

Here the CDR3 reads CASSLSSGNTIYF. Here the CDR3 DNA reads TGTGCCAGCAGTTTAAGCTCTGGAAACACCATATATTTT. This chain links TRBV6-6 with TRBJ1-3; D is ambiguous. In germline, CDR1 is MNHNY, CDR2 SVGAGI (reference sequence). The CDR3 contains 13 residues. Trimming removed 4 bases from V and 0 bases from J, with 4 bases in between.

By frequency in the sample, this clonotype is large. V gene TRBV7-2 combines with J gene TRBJ2-6, with D hard to call. This CDR3 has 16 amino acids. Per germline, CDR1 SGHTA and CDR2 FQGNSA. V lost 1 base and J 0 bases, leaving 7 bases between the germline ends. The chain's CDR3 is CASSLVGISGANVLTF. The CDR3 bases are TGTGCCAGCAGCTTAGTAGGGATCTCTGGGGCCAACGTCCTGACTTTC.

This clonotype was recorded a few times. The V and J genes are TRBV7-9 and TRBJ1-6, with TRBD1 as a possible D gene (5 bases). Germline CDR1 reads SEHNR; CDR2 reads FQNEAQ (reference sequence). The CDR3 has 15 residues. V was clipped by 1 base and J by 7 bases, with 11 bases between them. CDR3 sequence: CASSLDSGGNSPLHF. In nucleotides, the CDR3 is TGTGCCAGCAGCTTAGATTCGGGGGGGAATTCACCCCTCCACTTT.

V usage is TRBV6-1 and J usage is TRBJ1-4; D is ambiguous. This CDR3 region has 15 residues. V lost 5 bases and J 8 bases, leaving 18 bases between the germline ends. Germline V gene data show CDR1 as MNHNS and CDR2 as SASEGT. CDR3 residues: CASSPHRYTEEKLFF. The DNA for the CDR3 is TGTGCCAGCAGTCCCCATAGGTACACCGAAGAAAAACTGTTTTTT.

The CDR3 protein is CSARGISGALYYNEQFF. The CDR3 nucleotides are TGCAGTGCTAGAGGGATTAGCGGAGCCCTTTACTACAATGAGCAGTTCTTC. This chain uses TRBV20-1 with TRBJ2-1; D is perhaps TRBD2 (6 bases). The CDR3 is 17 residues long. Germline CDR1 reads DFQATT; CDR2 reads SNEGSKA (reference sequence). V was trimmed by 1 base and J by 3 bases, leaving 19 bases between them.

About this clonotype itself: Lacking the conserved final phenylalanine or tryptophan, this CDR3 likely reflects a read error. The chain is built from TRBV12-3 or TRBV12-4 and TRBJ1-1, with no clear D. The CDR3 consists of 13 residues. V was trimmed by 4 bases and J by 0 bases, leaving 6 bases between them. CDR3 nucleotide sequence: TGTGCCAGCAGTTCTTTCTTGAACACTGAAGCTTTCCTT. It yields the protein CASSSFLNTEAFL.

In the case of this clonotype: With a much larger clone just one base away, this may be a read error. The chain employs TRBV7-2 and TRBJ2-7; D perhaps matches TRBD2 (5 bases). Germline values: CDR1 SGHTA, CDR2 FQGNSA. The CDR3 spans 15 residues. V lost 10 bases to trimming and J lost 5 bases, with 24 bases between them. The CDR3 reads CANSPVPLSAHEQYF. In DNA form, the CDR3 reads TGTGCCAACAGTCCTGTCCCACTTAGCGCCCACGAGCAGTACTTC.

The CDR3 sequence is CASNPRGQSPEKLFF. CDR3 nucleotides: TGTGCCAGTAATCCCCGGGGACAATCCCCTGAAAAACTGTTTTTT. This chain joins TRBV19 and TRBJ1-4, with D maybe TRBD1 (6 bases). V lost 7 bases and J 7 bases, leaving 19 bases between the germline ends. This CDR3 has 15 residues. Germline CDR1 LNHDA, CDR2 SQIVND (reference sequence). Looking up the rest from reference TRBV19 and TRBJ1-4 gives the full variable domain: DGGITQSPKYLFRKEGQNVTLSCEQNLNHDAMYWYRQDPGQGLRLIYYSQIVNDFQKGDIAEGYSVSREKKESFPLTVTSAQKNPTAFYLCASNPRGQSPEKLFFGSGTQLSVL.

In the case of this clonotype: A read error may be the cause here, since a much bigger clone is one base away. The rearrangement uses TRBV6-5 and TRBJ1-1; D may be TRBD1 (6 bases). V was pared by 6 bases and J by 6 bases, with 11 bases between. The CDR3 is made up of 12 amino acids. Germline V CDR1 and CDR2: MNHEY, SVGAGI. The CDR3, as DNA: TGTGCCAGCAGAGAGAAGGGGGCTGAAGCTTTCTTT. It specifies CASREKGAEAFF.

The V gene is TRBV12-5, the J gene TRBJ1-6, with D possibly being TRBD1 (5 bases). The CDR3 totals 16 residues. The V gene's germline CDR1 is LGHNT and CDR2 FRNRAP. The germline V and J ends were trimmed by 6 bases and 7 bases, with 19 bases remaining between them. The CDR3 here is CASGPPGQGWNSPLHF. The CDR3 bases are TGTGCTAGTGGCCCCCCCGGGCAGGGCTGGAATTCACCCCTCCACTTT.

This clonotype was observed a handful of times. This rearrangement joins TRBV20-1 to TRBJ2-7; D possibly corresponds to TRBD2 (9 bases). CDR3 length: 19 residues. In germline, CDR1 is DFQATT, CDR2 SNEGSKA (reference sequence). The V gene lost 1 base and the J gene lost 3 bases, with 28 bases spanning the gap. The CDR3 DNA follows: TGCAGTGCTAGAGGGACCGGGACAGGCTTGGCGGGAGGGTACTACGAGCAGTACTTC. Protein product: CSARGTGTGLAGGYYEQYF.

The CDR3 reads CASSQDRLAGSYEQYF. DNA for the CDR3: TGCGCCAGCAGCCAAGATCGACTAGCGGGCTCCTACGAGCAGTACTTC. The chain uses TRBV4-3 and TRBJ2-7; 10 bases line up with TRBD2. V lost 0 bases and J lost 0; bases outside the gene matches: 2. Germline V gene sequence: CDR1 LGHNA, CDR2 YSLEER. CDR3 size: 16 residues.